The 20 T cell receptor beta chains listed next were all sequenced from one sample in a study of spatial heterogeneity in lung cancer. MiXCR, applied by TCRdb to the 5' RACE reads, yields one record per CDR3 protein. Here the sample spans about 78,000 distinct CDR3 sequences, about 8% being singletons. The time point here: sample taken at primary tumor resection. Sequencing used PBMCs, obtained at surgery. Receptors were obtained from a male donor with early-stage non-small cell lung cancer.

This clonotype was detected many times. The chain uses TRBV29-1 and TRBJ2-3; 7 bases align to TRBD1. V trimming: 6 bases; J trimming: 2 bases; junction bases outside the gene matches: 8. Germline lookup yields CDR1 SQVTM and CDR2 ANQGSEA. The CDR3 is 14 residues long. CDR3 protein: CSVALGGYTDTQYF. The CDR3 DNA sequence: TGCAGCGTGGCCTTAGGGGGCTACACAGATACGCAGTATTTT.

This clonotype was detected many times. This sequence joins TRBV20-1 and TRBJ1-1; D call uncertain. V was clipped by 1 base and J by 1 base, with 4 bases between them. This CDR3 is 12 amino acids long. Germline V gives CDR1 DFQATT, CDR2 SNEGSKA (reference sequence). The CDR3 region has the DNA TGCAGTGCTAGAGTAGAGAACACTGAAGCTTTCTTT. Its translation: CSARVENTEAFF.

This clonotype showed up just a few times. The chain recombines TRBV18 with TRBJ2-7; TRBD1 might be the D (6 bases). Trimming cost V 6 bases and J 2 bases, with 11 bases left between them. Germline lookup yields CDR1 KGHSH and CDR2 LQKENI. The CDR3 consists of 13 residues. CDR3 protein: CASSPDRPYEQYF. DNA for the CDR3: TGTGCCAGCTCTCCGGACAGACCCTACGAGCAGTACTTC. The whole variable domain, remainder taken from reference TRBV18 and TRBJ2-7, is NAGVMQNPRHLVRRRGQEARLRCSPMKGHSHVYWYRQLPEEGLKFMVYLQKENIIDESGMPKERFSAEFPKEGPSILRIQQVVRGDSAAYFCASSPDRPYEQYFGPGTRLTVT.

Many counts were recorded for this clonotype. The V and J genes are TRBV12-3 or TRBV12-4 and TRBJ2-7; 7 bases align to TRBD1. The trim removed 5 bases at V and 4 bases at J, leaving 8 bases unmatched. This CDR3 spans 14 amino acids. This CDR3 reads CASSRQGLGYEQYF. The CDR3 region has the DNA TGTGCCAGCAGTCGACAGGGATTAGGGTACGAGCAGTACTTC.

This clonotype was seen a handful of times. The chain links TRBV6-2 or TRBV6-3 to TRBJ2-7, with D perhaps matching TRBD1 or TRBD2 (5 bases each). The CDR3 length is 14 residues. The germline V and J ends were trimmed by 2 bases and 1 base, with 9 bases remaining between them. In germline, CDR1 is MNHEY, CDR2 SVGEGT. The CDR3 region has the DNA TGTGCCAGCAGTTACGGTGGGGGTTCCTACGAGCAGTACTTC. It codes for CASSYGGGSYEQYF.

This clonotype was observed a few times. The chain couples TRBV15 to TRBJ1-5; D perhaps matches TRBD1 (5 bases). Per germline, CDR1 LNHNV and CDR2 YYDKDF (reference sequence). The CDR3 runs 15 residues. Trimming removed 0 bases from V and 3 bases from J, with 9 bases in between. CDR3 protein: CATSRDRGINQPQHF. CDR3 coding DNA: TGTGCCACCAGCAGAGATCGGGGCATCAATCAGCCCCAGCATTTT.

In this sample, this clonotype turned up a few times. The chain is built from TRBV24-1 and TRBJ2-2, with D possibly TRBD2 on 6 matching bases. The CDR3 has 16 residues. Germline CDR1 is KGHDR and CDR2 is SFDVKD. V lost 4 bases, J lost 4 bases, and 15 bases lay in between. The CDR3 region is CATSEVGRGPTGELFF. In DNA, the CDR3 is TGTGCCACCAGTGAGGTCGGGCGGGGCCCCACCGGGGAGCTGTTTTTT.

This clonotype was observed many times. The chain is built from TRBV7-9 and TRBJ2-4, with TRBD1 identical over 7 bases. CDR1 and CDR2 (germline): SEHNR, FQNEAQ (reference sequence). The CDR3 is 16 amino acids. Trimming at V came to 1 base and at J to 0 bases, leaving 3 bases not matched to a gene. The CDR3 sequence is CASSLGTGEAKNIQYF. The CDR3 nucleotides read TGTGCCAGCAGCTTAGGAACAGGGGAAGCCAAAAACATTCAGTACTTC.

This clonotype was detected only a few times. This chain uses TRBV7-9 with TRBJ1-2; a weak D match, TRBD1 (6 bases). V shed 4 bases and J shed 3 bases, with 12 bases lying between them. The germline CDR1 and CDR2 sequences are SEHNR and FQNEAQ (reference sequence). The CDR3 spans 14 residues. CDR3 sequence reads: CASSSQQGDYGYTF. DNA for the CDR3: TGTGCCAGCAGCTCCCAACAGGGTGACTATGGCTACACCTTC.

A few counts support this clonotype. The rearrangement uses TRBV24-1 and TRBJ2-1; TRBD2 matches at 11 bases. Looked up from germline, CDR1 is KGHDR and CDR2 is SFDVKD. Trimming removed 4 bases from V and 5 bases from J; junction bases left unmatched: 3. The CDR3 extends over 15 amino acids. The CDR3 reads CATSEGTSGNNEQFF. Here the CDR3 DNA reads TGTGCCACCAGTGAAGGGACTAGCGGCAACAATGAGCAGTTCTTC.

This clonotype turned up a few times. The CDR3 sequence: CASSQIPSGSAYEQYF. The CDR3 nucleotides are TGTGCCAGCAGCCAAATACCTAGCGGGAGCGCCTACGAGCAGTACTTC. V usage is TRBV3-1 and J usage is TRBJ2-7; 10 bases are shared with TRBD2. The CDR3 has 16 amino acids. The germline gives CDR1 LGHDT, CDR2 YNNKEL (reference sequence). The V and J ends lost 2 bases and 2 bases, in that order; junction bases with no gene match: 6.

Many counts were recorded for this clonotype. This sequence joins TRBV28 and TRBJ2-2, with D possibly TRBD2 on 5 matching bases. The V end was cut by 11 bases, the J end by 5 bases, with 18 bases between. The germline CDR1 and CDR2 sequences are MDHEN and SYDVKM. The CDR3 is 14 residues long. The CDR3 DNA is TGTGCCGCGATTGGGTTAGCGCCGACCGGGGAGCTGTTTTTT. It is translated as CAAIGLAPTGELFF.

This clonotype has a handful of counts. This chain connects TRBV5-1 to TRBJ2-1; 13 positions agree with TRBD2. Per germline, CDR1 SGHRS and CDR2 YFSETQ. V was pared by 2 bases and J by 8 bases, with 7 bases of the junction left unmatched. The CDR3 consists of 16 residues. The CDR3 DNA sequence: TGCGCCAGCAGCTTTCCGACTAGCGGGAGGACCTATGAGCAGTTCTTC. Protein: CASSFPTSGRTYEQFF.

The chain has TRBV9 and TRBJ2-5, with 9 nucleotides matching TRBD2. V trimming: 1 base; J trimming: 2 bases; junction bases outside the gene matches: 12. Germline CDR1 SGDLS, CDR2 YYNGEE. CDR3 length: 18 residues. The CDR3 coding sequence is TGTGCCAGCAGCGTAAGAAGCCGAGCGGGAGGTTTTCAAGAGACCCAGTACTTC. It specifies CASSVRSRAGGFQETQYF.

As for this clonotype: A single base separates this from a much larger clone, so it may be a read error. The CDR3 does not close with the conserved phenylalanine or tryptophan, likely indicating a read error. CDR3 bases: TGTGCCAGCAGTTATTCGGGTACGCAGTATTAT. This translates into CASSYSGTQYY. The V and J genes are TRBV6-5 and TRBJ2-3, with D unresolved. The CDR3 runs to 11 residues. Germline V gene lookup returns CDR1 MNHEY and CDR2 SVGAGI. Trimming stripped 3 bases from V and 8 bases from J, with 6 bases between.

This clonotype was detected only a few times. This rearrangement joins TRBV30 to TRBJ1-5; tentatively, D is TRBD1 (6 bases). The CDR3 is 14 amino acids. Germline V CDR1 and CDR2: GTSNPN, SVGIG (reference sequence). Trimming took 0 bases from V and 2 from J, leaving 8 bases between them. DNA for the CDR3: TGTGCCTGGAGTGTACAGGGCCGCAATCAGCCCCAGCATTTT. It translates to CAWSVQGRNQPQHF.

This chain uses TRBV5-1 with TRBJ2-3; D gene unclear. V was clipped by 1 base and J by 4 bases, with 13 bases between them. Germline CDR1 is SGHRS and CDR2 is YFSETQ. The CDR3 is 15 residues long. CDR3 DNA: TGCGCCAGCAGCTTGAAACCTGTTAACTCAGATACGCAGTATTTT. This encodes CASSLKPVNSDTQYF.

This clonotype was recorded at least ten times. The chain recombines TRBV7-2 with TRBJ2-5; TRBD2 matches 7 bases. The CDR3 totals 16 residues. Trimming took 5 bases from V and 5 from J; bases not matched to a gene: 14. Germline CDR1 is SGHTA and CDR2 is FQGNSA. CDR3 coding DNA: TGTGCCAGCAGCCCCCTGGGGAGGGGAGGACGTGAGACCCAGTACTTC. Translating it yields CASSPLGRGGRETQYF. Supplemented by reference TRBV7-2 and TRBJ2-5, the full variable domain reads GAGVSQSPSNKVTEKGKDVELRCDPISGHTALYWYRQSLGQGLEFLIYFQGNSAPDKSGLPSDRFSAERTGGSVSTLTIQRTQQEDSAVYLCASSPLGRGGRETQYFGPGTRLLVL.

This clonotype has a count of ten or more. The V and J genes are TRBV24-1 and TRBJ2-1; no clear D. Germline loops: CDR1 KGHDR, CDR2 SFDVKD. Trimming pared 5 bases from V and 8 bases from J, leaving 12 bases between. The CDR3 totals 13 residues. As DNA, the CDR3 is TGTGCCACCAGTGGTAAGGGTTTTTATGAGCAGTTCTTC. Amino acid sequence: CATSGKGFYEQFF.

This clonotype occurred a few times. J is TRBJ2-3 and V is TRBV30; 10 bases fit TRBD2. The CDR3 has 15 amino acids. V gave up 3 bases and J gave up 4 bases; unmatched junction bases: 7. Germline CDR1 and CDR2: GTSNPN and SVGIG (reference sequence). CDR3 coding DNA: TGTGCCTGGAGCGCGCTAGCGGGAGAGTCAGATACGCAGTATTTT. This codes for CAWSALAGESDTQYF.